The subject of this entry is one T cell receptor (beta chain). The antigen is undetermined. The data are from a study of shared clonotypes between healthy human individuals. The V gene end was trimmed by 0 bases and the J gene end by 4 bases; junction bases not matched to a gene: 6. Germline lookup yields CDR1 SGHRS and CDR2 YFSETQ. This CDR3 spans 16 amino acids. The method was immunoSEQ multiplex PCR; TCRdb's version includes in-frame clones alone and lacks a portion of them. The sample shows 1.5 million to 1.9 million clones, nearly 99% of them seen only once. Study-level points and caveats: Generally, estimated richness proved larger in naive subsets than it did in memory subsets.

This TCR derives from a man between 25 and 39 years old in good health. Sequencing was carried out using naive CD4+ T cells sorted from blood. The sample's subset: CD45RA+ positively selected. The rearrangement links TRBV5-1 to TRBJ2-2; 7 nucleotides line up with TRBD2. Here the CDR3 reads CASSLGLAVGTGELFF. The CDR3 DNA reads TGCGCCAGCAGCTTGGGTCTAGCGGTAGGCACCGGGGAGCTGTTTTTT.